The rows below give T cell receptor beta chains drawn from one sample of a study of blood T cells in healthy people across ages. TCRdb re-analysed the 5' RACE reads in MiXCR, keeping a single row per CDR3 protein. Counted here are hundreds of thousands of distinct CDR3 sequences, about 34% occurring once; the ten biggest clones make up 13%. Sequenced sample: blood. The origin of the receptors is a man between 18 and 35 years old in good health. Each CDR3 is given without its conserved first and last residue. Clone size is shown for a subset of rows, as once, few, many or a class of expanded clone.

cdr3_length v_call clone_size cdr3_aa
13 TRBV14 - ASSRNEDSYNEQY
13 TRBV7-2 few ASSSYGQGGYGYT
12 TRBV5-1 - AGSFSTTNEKLF
9 TRBV30 - AGRVLYEQY
14 TRBV20-1 once SARGLAGLHQETQY
13 TRBV20-1 once SASTGADYTDTQY
12 TRBV4-2 few ASAQDSHTGELF
12 TRBV12-3/TRBV12-4 - ASRGTSGGAEQF
13 TRBV28 many ANISPNRGANEQF
15 TRBV12-3/TRBV12-4 few ASSFFHRQHLTDTQY
13 TRBV6-1 few ASAPGQLINEKLF
15 TRBV4-2 few ASSQDLAETSTDTQY
12 TRBV5-1 - ASSLGGAFSEQY
14 TRBV9 few ASSVAGTGERNEQF
13 TRBV28 once ASSRASGGLDEQF
11 TRBV20-1 - SAPPGSTGELF
11 TRBV12-3/TRBV12-4 - ASARDSRETQY
16 TRBV15 few ATSRPRRRTSGVYEQY
15 TRBV6-2/TRBV6-3 - ANSYSMSPAGEETQY
13 TRBV25-1 few ASSESEGGSEKLF
16 TRBV21-1 - ASNNVVGAWASTDTQY
13 TRBV19 - ASSSGQGDYQPQH
11 TRBV12-3/TRBV12-4 once ASAAGGWTEAF
13 TRBV4-1 few ASSPKGLARNEQF
12 TRBV20-1 few SAHLTSGKLEQF
13 TRBV5-1 - ASSLAGGMNQPQH
11 TRBV5-1 few ASSFDILYGYT
14 TRBV20-1 - SARARGGISGNTIY
10 TRBV9 few ASKSRTDGYT
10 TRBV29-1 - SVFTSGSLKY
12 TRBV19 - ASSIGPMNYGYT
14 TRBV12-3/TRBV12-4 few ASSLVTDFPNEKLF
11 TRBV6-5 - ASRGTTNEKLF
10 TRBV6-5 - AGGDSFGGYT
13 TRBV9 - ASSTRGQPTGELF
11 TRBV7-2 - ASSSGALNEQF
14 TRBV20-1 - SASLRGTGLNYGYT
11 TRBV12-3/TRBV12-4 - ASSLRGVASQY
12 TRBV12-3/TRBV12-4 few ASSLRAGRETQY
13 TRBV7-2 many ASSFHRAGANVLT
14 TRBV7-2 - ASSAEPGTSYNEQY
13 TRBV15 - ATSSRSGGKETQF
11 TRBV20-1 few SAFSEMNTEAF